These 29 T cell receptor beta chains were sequenced from one sample in a study of cytomegalovirus exposure and HLA in healthy donors. Primers included in the PCR were 60 Vbeta and 13 Jbeta primers. The protocol was immunoSEQ multiplex PCR, while the TCRdb copy is restricted to in-frame clones and leaves out a portion. The profile covers roughly 120,000 clones, with about 73% appearing a single time and roughly 8.2% taken by the ten largest. The sequenced sample consisted of PBMCs. The origin of the receptors is a middle-aged woman in good health and CMV-seropositive.

The chain combines TRBV15 with TRBJ1-2; 11 positions match TRBD1. The CDR3 spans 13 residues. V shed 8 bases and J 4 bases; nucleotides not matched to a gene: 3. CDR1 is LNHNV, CDR2 YYDKDF, per germline (reference sequence). For the CDR3, the DNA is TGTGCCACCTCCGGGACAGGGGGCTATGGCTACACCTTC. Protein product: CATSGTGGYGYTF.

The rearrangement joins TRBV2 to TRBJ1-1, with TRBD1 identical over 7 bases. V lost 7 bases to trimming and J lost 0 bases; unmatched junction nucleotides: 32. The CDR3 runs to 23 residues. Per germline, CDR1 SNHLY and CDR2 FYNNEI. The CDR3 nucleotides are TGTGCCAGCACCGATTCACGAAGACAGGGAGACATTTCGGGCAGTCCGATGAACACTGAAGCTTTCTTT. It yields the protein CASTDSRRQGDISGSPMNTEAFF.

The rearrangement links TRBV7-9 to TRBJ2-1, with 7 bases lining up with TRBD1. Losses at the gene ends were 5 bases for V and 4 bases for J; bases not matched to a gene: 8. This CDR3 is 15 amino acids long. Looked up from germline, CDR1 is SEHNR and CDR2 is FQNEAQ (reference sequence). CDR3: CASSARDSIYNEQFF. The CDR3 nucleotides read TGTGCCAGCAGCGCCCGGGACAGCATTTACAATGAGCAGTTCTTC.

The V gene is TRBV2, the J gene TRBJ1-5, with 9 bases fitting TRBD1. Germline CDR1 reads SNHLY; CDR2 reads FYNNEI. The V and J ends lost 2 bases and 8 bases, in that order; junction bases with no gene match: 7. This CDR3 is 15 amino acids long. The CDR3 DNA sequence: TGTGCCAGCAGTGAAAGGACAGGGGCGGCGGAGCCCCAGCATTTT. Amino acids: CASSERTGAAEPQHF. Looking up the rest from reference TRBV2 and TRBJ1-5 gives the full variable domain: EPEVTQTPSHQVTQMGQEVILRCVPISNHLYFYWYRQILGQKVEFLVSFYNNEISEKSEIFDDQFSVERPDGSNFTLKIRSTKLEDSAMYFCASSERTGAAEPQHFGDGTRLSIL.

The chain combines TRBV19 with TRBJ2-5; 7 positions match TRBD1. In germline, CDR1 is LNHDA, CDR2 SQIVND (reference sequence). V was pared by 6 bases and J by 10 bases, with 8 bases of the junction left unmatched. The CDR3 length is 12 residues. The CDR3 protein is CASSWRQGIQYF. DNA of the CDR3: TGTGCCAGTAGCTGGAGACAGGGTATCCAGTACTTC.

The J gene is TRBJ1-1, the V gene TRBV7-9, with D unresolved. The germline CDR1 and CDR2 sequences are SEHNR and FQNEAQ (reference sequence). The CDR3 covers 15 residues. The ends were cut back, 3 bases at V and 0 bases at J, with 11 bases in the middle. CDR3: CASSFFFHMNTEAFF. CDR3 in DNA: TGTGCCAGCAGCTTCTTTTTCCACATGAACACTGAAGCTTTCTTT.

This chain uses TRBV15 with TRBJ1-1, with unresolved D. The germline V and J ends were trimmed by 1 base and 3 bases, with 12 bases remaining between them. The CDR3 consists of 15 residues. The germline V gene has CDR1 LNHNV and CDR2 YYDKDF (reference sequence). This CDR3 reads CATSRATPGYTEAFF. The CDR3 DNA reads TGTGCCACCAGCAGAGCAACTCCGGGATACACTGAAGCTTTCTTT.

This clone occurred a few times. This rearrangement joins TRBV19 to TRBJ1-1; 7 bases line up with TRBD1. The CDR3 spans 12 residues. With V trimmed by 4 bases and J by 4 bases, 0 bases remained unmatched. Germline CDR1 and CDR2: LNHDA and SQIVND (reference sequence). The CDR3 DNA follows: TGTGCCAGTAGTAGGACAGGCACTGAAGCTTTCTTT. Amino acid sequence: CASSRTGTEAFF.

This clone was seen only a few times. The chain joins TRBV5-1 to TRBJ2-7, with 7 bases that match TRBD1. The CDR3 contains 13 residues. V was clipped by 4 bases and J by 4 bases; unmatched bases: 5. Germline loops: CDR1 SGHRS, CDR2 YFSETQ. This CDR3 reads CASSPGQMYEQYF. The CDR3 DNA is TGCGCCAGCAGCCCGGGACAGATGTACGAGCAGTACTTC.

This chain uses TRBV7-2 with TRBJ1-5; D is undetermined. The CDR3 contains 14 residues. V was cut by 1 base and J by 0 bases, with 4 bases left in between. Germline V gene data show CDR1 as SGHTA and CDR2 as FQGNSA. As DNA, the CDR3 is TGTGCCAGCAGCTTAGGCTATAGCAATCAGCCCCAGCATTTT. Encoded protein: CASSLGYSNQPQHF.

The chain joins TRBV11-3 to TRBJ2-1, with 9 bases lining up with TRBD1. The CDR3 runs 15 residues. The V gene's germline CDR1 is SGHNT and CDR2 YENEEA. With 1 base clipped from V and 8 bases from J, the junction kept 6 bases outside the gene matches. The CDR3 spells CASSLGGQGGYEQFF. DNA for the CDR3: TGTGCCAGCAGCTTAGGGGGACAGGGAGGCTATGAGCAGTTCTTC.

The rearrangement links TRBV5-1 to TRBJ2-3, with D perhaps matching TRBD2 (5 bases). Germline CDR1 reads SGHRS; CDR2 reads YFSETQ. Trimming pared 0 bases from V and 0 bases from J, leaving 11 bases between. CDR3 length equals 16 residues. This CDR3 is CASSLGGLTSTDTQYF. For the CDR3, the DNA is TGCGCCAGCAGCTTGGGCGGGCTAACTAGCACAGATACGCAGTATTTT.

This clone showed up just a few times. The V gene is TRBV19, the J gene TRBJ2-7; TRBD1 is a possible D gene (6 bases). The germline V gene encodes CDR1 LNHDA and CDR2 SQIVND (reference sequence). The CDR3 contains 14 residues. Trimming took 5 bases from V and 3 from J, leaving 14 bases between them. CDR3 sequence: CASSGVDSIYEQYF. The CDR3 DNA reads TGTGCCAGTAGTGGGGTGGACAGTATCTACGAGCAGTACTTC.

This clone was observed a few times. The rearrangement joins TRBV7-9 to TRBJ2-3; D not certain. Deletions cut 6 bases from V and 0 bases from J, with 4 bases between. The CDR3 spans 12 residues. Per germline, CDR1 SEHNR and CDR2 FQNEAQ (reference sequence). The CDR3 nucleotides are TGTGCCAGCAGGCAGAGCACAGATACGCAGTATTTT. Protein product: CASRQSTDTQYF.

This clone turned up a few times. V is TRBV29-1 and J is TRBJ2-2; possibly TRBD2 for D (6 bases). The CDR3 is 16 amino acids. V lost 4 bases to trimming and J lost 7 bases, with 22 bases between them. The V gene's germline CDR1 is SQVTM and CDR2 ANQGSEA. CDR3 in amino acids: CSVGGVLGGVHGELFF. CDR3 DNA: TGCAGCGTTGGGGGGGTCCTCGGGGGAGTGCACGGGGAGCTGTTTTTT.

This chain links TRBV2 with TRBJ1-4; a weak D match, TRBD1 (6 bases). Germline V lookup: CDR1 SNHLY, CDR2 FYNNEI. The CDR3 length is 13 residues. Trimming stripped 3 bases from V and 10 bases from J, with 12 bases between. CDR3 DNA: TGTGCCAGCAGTGATGAGGGACACGGAAAACTGTTTTTT. Amino acid sequence: CASSDEGHGKLFF.

This chain links TRBV5-1 with TRBJ2-7; unclear D gene. Germline values: CDR1 SGHRS, CDR2 YFSETQ. Between the trimmed V and J ends, which lost 3 bases and 5 bases, there was a span of 9 bases. The CDR3 is 12 amino acids. CDR3 residues: CASSSNFNEQYF. Written as DNA, the CDR3 is TGCGCCAGCAGCTCTAACTTCAACGAGCAGTACTTC.

CDR3 protein: CASSSSAGDSGSYNEQFF. CDR3 in DNA: TGTGCCAGCAGCTCATCGGCCGGGGATTCTGGGTCCTACAATGAGCAGTTCTTC. The chain couples TRBV7-9 to TRBJ2-1, with D possibly being TRBD2 (5 bases). The length of the CDR3 is 18 residues. Trimming removed 4 bases from V and 1 base from J, with 20 bases in between. Per germline, CDR1 SEHNR and CDR2 FQNEAQ (reference sequence).

Turning to this clone: This same CDR3 is encoded by further DNA sequences in the sample. The chain combines TRBV5-6 with TRBJ1-2; no firm D call. The CDR3 covers 13 residues. V lost 0 bases, J lost 2 bases, and 5 bases lay in between. Germline CDR1 is SGHDT and CDR2 is YYEEEE. As DNA, the CDR3 is TGTGCCAGCAGCTTGGGGCGGAACTATGGCTACACCTTC. Translated: CASSLGRNYGYTF.

The CDR3 DNA reads TGCAGCGTTGAAAGGGGTGGCACTGAAGCTTTCTTT. Amino acids: CSVERGGTEAFF. The chain has TRBV29-1 and TRBJ1-1; tentatively, D is TRBD1 (5 bases). Deletions cut 2 bases from V and 4 bases from J, with 8 bases between. Germline CDR1 and CDR2: SQVTM and ANQGSEA. The CDR3 has 12 residues.

V gene TRBV7-2 combines with J gene TRBJ1-5; possible D gene TRBD1, 6 bases. Germline CDR1 is SGHTA and CDR2 is FQGNSA. V was clipped by 4 bases and J by 6 bases, with 13 bases between them. The CDR3 has 14 residues. Written as DNA, the CDR3 is TGTGCCAGCAGCTCCGGCGGGGGGGCTCAGCCCCAGCATTTT. Translating it yields CASSSGGGAQPQHF.

The chain joins TRBV19 to TRBJ2-5, with 9 bases lining up with TRBD1. CDR3 length: 14 residues. The V gene's germline CDR1 is LNHDA and CDR2 SQIVND (reference sequence). Trimming cost V 6 bases and J 4 bases; bases outside gene matches: 6. CDR3 nucleotides: TGTGCCAGTAGGGACAGGGGTGTGGGAGAGACCCAGTACTTC. As protein: CASRDRGVGETQYF.

V is TRBV29-1 and J is TRBJ1-1; 10 nucleotides agree with TRBD1. Germline V lookup: CDR1 SQVTM, CDR2 ANQGSEA. This CDR3 has 15 amino acids. Germline trimming cut 3 bases from V and 6 bases from J; bases unmatched to any gene: 10. In DNA form, the CDR3 reads TGCAGCGTTGATGGAGTCCCGGGACAGGGGTCTGAAGCTTTCTTT. Amino acids: CSVDGVPGQGSEAFF.

The CDR3 loop reads CATSPLRSNYEKLFF. The CDR3 DNA reads TGTGCCACCAGCCCCCTGAGGAGTAACTATGAAAAACTGTTTTTT. The chain joins TRBV15 to TRBJ1-4; D unclear. V was shortened by 5 bases and J by 6 bases, with 16 bases between the two germline ends. CDR3 length: 15 residues. Germline CDR1 reads LNHNV; CDR2 reads YYDKDF (reference sequence).

The chain carries TRBV4-1 and TRBJ1-1; D gene ambiguous. Trimming took off 0 bases at V and 1 base at J, with 9 bases between the two ends. There are 15 residues in the CDR3. Germline loops: CDR1 MGHRA, CDR2 YSYEKL. CDR3 DNA: TGCGCCAGCAGCCAAGAATGGGCGAGGAACACTGAAGCTTTCTTT. Its translation: CASSQEWARNTEAFF.

This clone was seen a single time. This rearrangement joins TRBV4-3 to TRBJ2-1, with unresolved D. Germline V gives CDR1 LGHNA, CDR2 YSLEER. The V end lost 0 bases, the J end lost 2 bases, and 11 bases lay between the germline ends. This CDR3 spans 16 amino acids. As DNA, the CDR3 is TGCGCCAGCAGCCAAGATGCATCGGGTACCTACAATGAGCAGTTCTTC. It yields the protein CASSQDASGTYNEQFF.

The V call is TRBV5-6, the J call TRBJ1-1; tentatively, D is TRBD1 (6 bases). This CDR3 contains 13 residues. With 4 bases removed from V and 5 bases from J, the gap between germline ends came to 12 bases. Germline V CDR1 and CDR2: SGHDT, YYEEEE. CDR3 DNA sequence: TGTGCCAGCAGCACGGACAGCACGACTGAAGCTTTCTTT. Residues: CASSTDSTTEAFF.

The gene calls are TRBV5-4 and TRBJ1-4; 8 positions agree with TRBD1. Germline V gene sequence: CDR1 SGHNT, CDR2 YYREEE (reference sequence). The CDR3 totals 16 residues. V was clipped by 4 bases and J by 7 bases; unmatched bases: 12. CDR3: CASSVRTGQEVEKLFF. The CDR3 DNA reads as TGTGCCAGCAGCGTGCGGACAGGGCAGGAAGTTGAAAAACTGTTTTTT. The full variable domain, completed using reference TRBV5-4 and TRBJ1-4, is ETGVTQSPTHLIKTRGQQVTLRCSSQSGHNTVSWYQQALGQGPQFIFQYYREEENGRGNFPPRFSGLQFPNYSSELNVNALELDDSALYLCASSVRTGQEVEKLFFGSGTQLSVL.

V and J are TRBV7-2 and TRBJ2-7, with D unclear. V lost 4 bases and J 2 bases, leaving 9 bases between the germline ends. Per the germline V gene, CDR1 is SGHTA and CDR2 is FQGNSA. The CDR3 totals 13 residues. CDR3 in DNA: TGTGCCAGCAGCTCCCTGCGGACCTACGAGCAGTACTTC. This translates into CASSSLRTYEQYF.